Listed here are 9 T cell receptor beta chains from one sample, sequenced in a study of shared clonotypes between healthy human individuals. Produced via immunoSEQ multiplex PCR; TCRdb's table is partial and in-frame only. Of about 500,000 clones in the sample, 75% to 80% were seen once. Material: PBMCs. All receptors derive from a middle-aged woman in good health. Some clones in this sample may be carry-over from other donors' samples.

The chain carries TRBV15 and TRBJ2-1; TRBD1 might be the D (6 bases). Germline CDR1 LNHNV, CDR2 YYDKDF (reference sequence). This CDR3 spans 16 amino acids. V gave up 1 base and J gave up 5 bases, with 15 bases separating them. CDR3 region: CATSRVSVTGNNEQFF. In DNA form, the CDR3 reads TGTGCCACCAGCAGAGTCTCGGTTACAGGGAACAATGAGCAGTTCTTC.

The DNA for the CDR3 is TGTGCCAGCATTTACGACAGGGGTAATCCGAACACTGAAGCTTTCTTT. It encodes CASIYDRGNPNTEAFF. The J gene is TRBJ1-1, the V gene TRBV2; 8 bases line up with TRBD1. CDR3 length equals 16 residues. From germline, CDR1 is SNHLY and CDR2 FYNNEI. Unmatched junction bases numbered 11, after V lost 7 bases and J lost 1 base.

This clone came up a few times. The chain has TRBV7-2 and TRBJ2-2, with 7 nucleotides matching TRBD2. V was clipped by 7 bases and J by 0 bases; unmatched bases: 5. The germline CDR1 and CDR2 sequences are SGHTA and FQGNSA. The CDR3 loop spans 15 amino acids. The CDR3: CASTPGRANTGELFF. CDR3 nucleotides: TGTGCCAGCACCCCAGGGAGGGCGAACACCGGGGAGCTGTTTTTT. Full variable domain (remainder filled in from reference TRBV7-2 and TRBJ2-2): GAGVSQSPSNKVTEKGKDVELRCDPISGHTALYWYRQSLGQGLEFLIYFQGNSAPDKSGLPSDRFSAERTGGSVSTLTIQRTQQEDSAVYLCASTPGRANTGELFFGEGSRLTVL.

J is TRBJ2-3 and V is TRBV7-2; D is unresolved. Trimming took off 1 base at V and 4 bases at J, with 6 bases between the two ends. CDR3 length: 13 amino acids. CDR1 and CDR2 (germline): SGHTA, FQGNSA. The DNA for the CDR3 is TGTGCCAGCAGCTTAGTCCCGGCAGATACGCAGTATTTT. Translated, it gives CASSLVPADTQYF.

CDR3 sequence reads: CAWSVLTSGRVVQYF. In DNA form, the CDR3 reads TGTGCCTGGAGTGTACTGACTAGCGGGAGAGTGGTCCAGTACTTC. The genes are TRBV30 and TRBJ2-5, with 12 bases aligning to TRBD2. This CDR3 has 15 amino acids. J lost 10 bases, V lost 0 bases, and 9 bases had no gene match. Germline CDR1 and CDR2: GTSNPN and SVGIG (reference sequence).

V gene TRBV6-1 combines with J gene TRBJ1-1; TRBD1 might be the D (5 bases). Germline V gene lookup returns CDR1 MNHNS and CDR2 SASEGT. Trimming left V 8 bases short and J 1 base short, with 17 bases between. This CDR3 region has 15 residues. The CDR3, as DNA: TGTGCCAGCCTAAGCTTTGGGACCAAGAACACTGAAGCTTTCTTT. It is translated as CASLSFGTKNTEAFF.

The V call is TRBV11-2, the J call TRBJ2-3, with D possibly matching TRBD2 (6 bases). Germline CDR1 and CDR2: SGHAT and FQNNGV. V was clipped by 0 bases and J by 2 bases, with 9 bases between them. The CDR3 is made up of 15 amino acids. The DNA for the CDR3 is TGTGCCAGCAGCTTAGACGGGCGGGACACAGATACGCAGTATTTT. It codes for CASSLDGRDTDTQYF.

V is TRBV2 and J is TRBJ1-3; no clear D. The germline V gene encodes CDR1 SNHLY and CDR2 FYNNEI. This CDR3 contains 14 residues. V dropped 4 bases and J dropped 2 bases, with 9 bases sitting between them. CDR3 sequence: CASSAVGAGNTIYF. DNA of the CDR3: TGTGCCAGCAGTGCAGTCGGCGCTGGAAACACCATATATTTT.

The gene calls are TRBV19 and TRBJ2-3; a possible D gene is TRBD2 (6 bases). Trimming cost V 3 bases and J 0 bases, with 7 bases left between them. The CDR3 contains 14 residues. Germline-derived CDR1 and CDR2 are LNHDA and SQIVND (reference sequence). CDR3 region: CASSIGGSTDTQYF. The DNA of the CDR3 is TGTGCCAGTAGTATCGGGGGAAGCACAGATACGCAGTATTTT.